The 17 T cell receptor beta chains given below trace back to one sample, sequenced in a study of molecular identifiers for immune sequencing clone quantification. TCRdb called the PCR reads again in MiXCR, with one record for every CDR3 protein. The sample holds roughly 300,000 distinct CDR3 sequences, 24% seen once. Sequenced: naive CD8+ T cells from blood, with Jurkat cell RNA spiked in. Indicated subset: FACS-sorted CD8+CD4-CCR7+CD45RA+ naive T cells. Source of these receptors: a human donor in good health. Some libraries in this study had Jurkat cell RNA spiked in.

To note about this clonotype: Just one base apart from a much larger clone, this may be a read error. This chain joins TRBV29-1 and TRBJ2-3; 7 bases are a match to TRBD2. This CDR3 region has 13 residues. Germline V CDR1 and CDR2: SQVTM, ANQGSEA. Trimming took 3 bases from V and 5 from J; bases not matched to a gene: 5. This CDR3 is CSVEDGGKDTQYF. In DNA form, the CDR3 reads TGCAGCGTTGAGGACGGGGGGAAAGATACGCAGTATTTT.

There are a few counts of this clonotype. The V gene is TRBV6-2 or TRBV6-3, the J gene TRBJ1-5; D unresolved. The V end was cut by 0 bases, the J end by 5 bases, with 17 bases between. CDR3 length: 17 residues. Germline V gene sequence: CDR1 MNHEY, CDR2 SVGEGT. The CDR3 DNA reads TGTGCCAGCAGTTACTCGCAGACTCCTAGGATCGATCAGCCCCAGCATTTT. This gives the protein CASSYSQTPRIDQPQHF.

At least ten counts were recorded for this clonotype. The chain has TRBV7-2 and TRBJ1-4; a weak D match, TRBD1 (6 bases). This CDR3 contains 15 residues. The germline CDR1 and CDR2 sequences are SGHTA and FQGNSA. The V and J ends lost 2 bases and 6 bases respectively, with 13 bases between them. CDR3 region: CASSLLAGTYEKLFF. DNA for the CDR3: TGTGCCAGCAGCTTATTGGCAGGGACATATGAAAAACTGTTTTTT.

The DNA of the CDR3 is TGTGCCAGCAGTAACACCGGTTTGACAGGGGAGCAGTACTTC. The encoded protein is CASSNTGLTGEQYF. The chain combines TRBV12-3 or TRBV12-4 with TRBJ2-7, with TRBD1 matching 7 bases. The CDR3 length is 14 residues. Trimming cost V 5 bases and J 7 bases; bases outside gene matches: 11.

The table lists this clonotype with a few counts. This chain links TRBV6-1 with TRBJ2-7; D is uncertain. This CDR3 spans 16 amino acids. V shed 4 bases and J shed 4 bases, with 20 bases lying between them. Looked up from germline, CDR1 is MNHNS and CDR2 is SASEGT. As DNA, the CDR3 is TGTGCCAGCAGTGGATTAGACACGATATCTTTTTACGAGCAGTACTTC. It yields the protein CASSGLDTISFYEQYF.

The sample holds many counts of this clonotype. The chain has TRBV2 and TRBJ2-7; D might be TRBD1 or TRBD2, each matching 5 bases. CDR3 size: 12 residues. Germline V lookup: CDR1 SNHLY, CDR2 FYNNEI. Trimming stripped 8 bases from V and 0 bases from J, with 8 bases between. The chain's CDR3 is CASGGNSYEQYF. CDR3 in DNA: TGTGCCAGCGGGGGAAACTCCTACGAGCAGTACTTC.

Many counts were recorded for this clonotype. The chain combines TRBV12-3 or TRBV12-4 with TRBJ2-4, with 7 bases lining up with TRBD1. The CDR3 spans 13 residues. Trimming removed 6 bases from V and 5 bases from J; junction bases left unmatched: 4. CDR3 DNA: TGTGCCAGCAGGGCCGGACAGGAAAACATTCAGTACTTC. Protein product: CASRAGQENIQYF.

The rearrangement links TRBV11-2 to TRBJ2-4, with D possibly TRBD1 on 7 matching bases. CDR1 and CDR2 (germline): SGHAT, FQNNGV. Trimming removed 5 bases at V and 0 bases at J, with 14 bases between. CDR3 size: 16 residues. In nucleotides, the CDR3 is TGTGCCAGCAGCCTCAGGGGGGACTTAGCCAAAAACATTCAGTACTTC. It codes for CASSLRGDLAKNIQYF.

Many counts were recorded for this clonotype. V usage is TRBV2 and J usage is TRBJ2-3, with 9 bases lining up with TRBD2. The CDR3 sequence is 16 residues long. After removal of 1 base from V and 5 bases from J, the junction contained 7 bases not matched to a gene. Germline V gene sequence: CDR1 SNHLY, CDR2 FYNNEI. DNA of the CDR3: TGTGCCAGCAGTGAAGAGGCGGGAGGGCCCCTAGATACGCAGTATTTT. Amino acid sequence: CASSEEAGGPLDTQYF.

This clonotype was counted many times. The chain joins TRBV6-5 to TRBJ2-7; 8 bases are shared with TRBD2. Germline V gene data show CDR1 as MNHEY and CDR2 as SVGAGI. This CDR3 comprises 15 residues. The trim removed 2 bases at V and 5 bases at J, leaving 8 bases unmatched. The CDR3 DNA reads TGTGCCAGCAGTTACCAGAGCGGGAGTATCGACGAGCAGTACTTC. Its translation is CASSYQSGSIDEQYF.

This clonotype showed up many times. This chain joins TRBV27 and TRBJ1-2; 7 nucleotides align to TRBD1. V shed 5 bases, J shed 4 bases, and the junction held 4 bases outside the gene matches. CDR3 length: 13 residues. Per the germline V gene, CDR1 is MNHEY and CDR2 is SMNVEV (reference sequence). CDR3 bases: TGTGCCAGCAGTCCCAGGGGGGGCTATGGCTACACCTTC. Protein: CASSPRGGYGYTF.

Many counts were recorded for this clonotype. The chain employs TRBV5-6 and TRBJ2-5; 8 bases are a match to TRBD1. Germline CDR1 reads SGHDT; CDR2 reads YYEEEE. The V segment lost 2 bases and the J segment 1 base; nucleotides outside the gene matches: 13. The CDR3 has 18 amino acids. CDR3 nucleotide sequence: TGTGCCAGCAGCTTACCCCTGGGTGACAGGGGCGTCCAAGAGACCCAGTACTTC. This gives the protein CASSLPLGDRGVQETQYF.

This clonotype was found many times. The rearrangement links TRBV12-3 or TRBV12-4 to TRBJ1-6; D not certain. The CDR3 loop spans 15 amino acids. The V end was cut by 3 bases, the J end by 0 bases, with 6 bases between. The CDR3 here is CASSFESSYNSPLHF. Written as DNA, the CDR3 is TGTGCCAGCAGTTTCGAGAGCTCCTATAATTCACCCCTCCACTTT.

The chain employs TRBV2 and TRBJ2-2, with no clear D. Germline CDR1 and CDR2: SNHLY and FYNNEI. Trimming cost V 10 bases and J 1 base, with 10 bases left between them. CDR3 length: 13 residues. The CDR3 protein is CATSRLNTGELFF. The CDR3 DNA sequence: TGTGCCACCTCCAGACTGAACACCGGGGAGCTGTTTTTT.

In its sample, this clonotype was seen many times. This chain connects TRBV2 to TRBJ1-2; D is ambiguous. Germline V CDR1 and CDR2: SNHLY, FYNNEI. The CDR3 spans 15 residues. V lost 0 bases and J lost 4, with 12 bases in between. The CDR3: CASSEADTLFYGYTF. CDR3 in DNA: TGTGCCAGCAGTGAAGCTGACACCCTGTTCTATGGCTACACCTTC.

This clonotype was observed at least ten times. This chain joins TRBV6-5 and TRBJ2-7; D unclear. With 5 bases removed from V and 3 bases from J, the gap between germline ends came to 14 bases. This CDR3 contains 14 residues. Per the germline V gene, CDR1 is MNHEY and CDR2 is SVGAGI. CDR3 sequence reads: CASSIGSASYEQYF. The DNA for the CDR3 is TGTGCCAGCAGTATAGGTTCAGCAAGCTACGAGCAGTACTTC.

This clonotype was observed a handful of times. This rearrangement joins TRBV11-1 to TRBJ2-3; TRBD2 matches 7 bases. Germline-derived CDR1 and CDR2 are SGHAT and FQDESV (reference sequence). The ends lost 1 base at V and 0 bases at J; junction bases unmatched: 4. The CDR3 runs 16 residues. CDR3 nucleotides: TGTGCCAGCAGCTTAGAGGGTAGCGGGAGCACAGATACGCAGTATTTT. Translating it yields CASSLEGSGSTDTQYF.